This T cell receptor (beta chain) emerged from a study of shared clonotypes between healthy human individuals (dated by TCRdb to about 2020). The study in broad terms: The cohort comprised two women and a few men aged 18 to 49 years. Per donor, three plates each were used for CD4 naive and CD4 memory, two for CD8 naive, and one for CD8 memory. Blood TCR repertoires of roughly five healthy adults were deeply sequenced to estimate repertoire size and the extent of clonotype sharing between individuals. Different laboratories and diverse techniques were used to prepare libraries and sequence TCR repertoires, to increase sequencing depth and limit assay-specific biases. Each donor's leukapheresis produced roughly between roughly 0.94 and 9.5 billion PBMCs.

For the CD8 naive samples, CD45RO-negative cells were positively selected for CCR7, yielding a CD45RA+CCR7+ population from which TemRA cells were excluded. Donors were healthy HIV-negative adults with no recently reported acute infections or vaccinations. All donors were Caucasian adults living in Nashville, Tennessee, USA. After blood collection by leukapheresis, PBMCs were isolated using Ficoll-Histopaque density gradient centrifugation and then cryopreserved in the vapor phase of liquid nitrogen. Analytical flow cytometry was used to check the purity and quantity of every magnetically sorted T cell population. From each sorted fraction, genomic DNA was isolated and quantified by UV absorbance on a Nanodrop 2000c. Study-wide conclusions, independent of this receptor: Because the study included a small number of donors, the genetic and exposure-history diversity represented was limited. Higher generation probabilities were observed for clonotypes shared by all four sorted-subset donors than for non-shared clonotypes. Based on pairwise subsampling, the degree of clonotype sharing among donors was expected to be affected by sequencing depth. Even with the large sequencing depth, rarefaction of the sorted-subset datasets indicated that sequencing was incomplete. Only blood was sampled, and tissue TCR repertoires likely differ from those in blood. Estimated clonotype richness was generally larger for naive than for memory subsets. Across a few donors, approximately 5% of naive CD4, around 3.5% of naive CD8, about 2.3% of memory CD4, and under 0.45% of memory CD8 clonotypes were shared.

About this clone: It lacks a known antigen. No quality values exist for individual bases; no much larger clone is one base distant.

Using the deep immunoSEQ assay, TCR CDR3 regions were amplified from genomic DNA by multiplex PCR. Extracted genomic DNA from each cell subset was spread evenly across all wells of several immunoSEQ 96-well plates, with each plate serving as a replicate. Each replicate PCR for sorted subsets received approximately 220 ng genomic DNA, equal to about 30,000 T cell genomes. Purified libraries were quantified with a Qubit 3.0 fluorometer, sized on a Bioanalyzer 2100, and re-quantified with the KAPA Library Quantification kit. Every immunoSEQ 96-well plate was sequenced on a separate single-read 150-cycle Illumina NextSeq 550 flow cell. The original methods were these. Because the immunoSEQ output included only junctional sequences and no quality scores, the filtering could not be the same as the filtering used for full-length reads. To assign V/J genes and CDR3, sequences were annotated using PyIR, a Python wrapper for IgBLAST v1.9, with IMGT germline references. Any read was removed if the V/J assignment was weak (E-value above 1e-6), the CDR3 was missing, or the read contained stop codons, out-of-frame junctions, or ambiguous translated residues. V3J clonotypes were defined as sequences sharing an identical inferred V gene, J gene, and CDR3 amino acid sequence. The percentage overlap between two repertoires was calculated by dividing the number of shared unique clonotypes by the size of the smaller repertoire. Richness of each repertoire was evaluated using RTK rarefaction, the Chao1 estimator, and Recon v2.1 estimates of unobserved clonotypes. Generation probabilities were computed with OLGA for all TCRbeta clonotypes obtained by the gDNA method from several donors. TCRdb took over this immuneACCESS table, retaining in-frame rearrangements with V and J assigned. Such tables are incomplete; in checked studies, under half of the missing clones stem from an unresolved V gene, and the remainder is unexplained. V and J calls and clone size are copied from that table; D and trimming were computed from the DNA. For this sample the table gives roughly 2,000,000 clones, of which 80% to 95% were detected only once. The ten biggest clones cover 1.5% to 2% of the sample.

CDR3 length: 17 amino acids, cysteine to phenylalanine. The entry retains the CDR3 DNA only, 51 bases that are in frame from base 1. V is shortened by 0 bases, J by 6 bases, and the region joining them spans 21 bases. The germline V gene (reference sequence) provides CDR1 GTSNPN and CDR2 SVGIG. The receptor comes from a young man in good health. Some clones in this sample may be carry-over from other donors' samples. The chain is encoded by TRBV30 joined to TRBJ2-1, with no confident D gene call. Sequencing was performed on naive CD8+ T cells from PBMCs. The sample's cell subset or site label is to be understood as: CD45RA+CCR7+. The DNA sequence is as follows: TGTGCCTGGAGTGTACGCCCAGGCTACCCCCCGCCCAATGAGCAGTTCTTC. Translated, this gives CAWSVRPGYPPPNEQFF.